This TCR beta chain derives from a study of blood T cell repertoires in COVID-19. The assay was immunoSEQ multiplex PCR, and TCRdb's table has in-frame clones only and misses some. The data hold under 95,000 clones, with about three quarters observed a single time. This clone was found once. Compared with germline, one end of the junction differs, possibly owing to a read error. Germline V gene sequence: CDR1 SGHNT, CDR2 YYREEE (reference sequence). This CDR3 is 12 amino acids long. The chain employs TRBV5-4 and TRBJ2-7; the D gene is possibly TRBD1 (6 bases). The specimen sequenced was peripheral blood. The origin of this receptor is a man aged 45 to 65 with active or convalescent COVID-19. DNA of the CDR3: TGTGCCAGCAGCTTGGACCGGACAGTTATTTCCTTC. Its protein is CASSLDRTVISF.